The subject of this entry is one T cell receptor (beta chain). The V and J ends lost 2 bases and 1 base respectively, with 9 bases between them. Germline CDR1 is SGHRS and CDR2 is YFSETQ. The CDR3 has 14 amino acids. This table comes from immunoSEQ multiplex PCR, and its TCRdb copy is limited to in-frame clones, with some not included. The table shows 150,000 to 200,000 clones, with roughly 84% occurring only once. This specimen comes from a study of blood T cell repertoires in COVID-19. This receptor was taken from an elderly woman with acute or convalescent COVID-19. The chain carries TRBV5-1 and TRBJ2-5, with D maybe TRBD2 (5 bases). Sequences were obtained from peripheral blood. The CDR3: CASSFTGIQETQYF. The CDR3 DNA is TGCGCCAGCAGCTTTACGGGGATCCAAGAGACCCAGTACTTC.